The sequence of this TCR beta chain was determined in a study of blood T cell repertoires in COVID-19. Study background: Samples of COVID-19 (acute and convalescent) were obtained from the United States, Italy and Spain. In each case, the material was cDNA or gDNA derived from T cells, B-cell-depleted T cells, or PBMCs.

As processed by the authors: Reference gene primer amplification in the assay estimated nucleated cell counts. Only in-frame clones appear in the TCRdb table, and some are missing; sequencing was by immunoSEQ multiplex PCR. That table furnishes V, J and clone size, whereas the DNA furnished D and trimming. The table records about 90,000 clones, around 90% of them present only once. This CDR3 contains 15 residues. CDR1 is KGHDR, CDR2 SFDVKD, per germline. V lost 9 bases to trimming and J lost 3 bases, with 17 bases between them. This clone came up once. The rearrangement links TRBV24-1 to TRBJ1-5, with D maybe TRBD1 (5 bases). This clonotype was sampled from a human donor with active COVID-19. The donor label of this sample is uncertain. The sample was peripheral blood. The CDR3 region is CATRGGIRDNQPQHF. The CDR3, as DNA: TGTGCCACCCGGGGGGGGATCCGGGACAATCAGCCCCAGCATTTT.